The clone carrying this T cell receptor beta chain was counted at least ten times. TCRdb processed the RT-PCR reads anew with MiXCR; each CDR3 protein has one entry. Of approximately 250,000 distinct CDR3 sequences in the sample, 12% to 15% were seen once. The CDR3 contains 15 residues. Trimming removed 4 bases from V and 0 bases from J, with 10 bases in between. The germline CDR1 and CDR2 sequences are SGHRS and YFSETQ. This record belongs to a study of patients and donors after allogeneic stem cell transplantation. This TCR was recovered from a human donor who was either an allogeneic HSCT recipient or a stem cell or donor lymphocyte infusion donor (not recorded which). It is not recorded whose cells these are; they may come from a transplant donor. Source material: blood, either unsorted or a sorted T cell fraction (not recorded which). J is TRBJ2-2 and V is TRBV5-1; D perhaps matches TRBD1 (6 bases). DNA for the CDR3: TGCGCCAGCAGCCCGGGACAAACGAACACCGGGGAGCTGTTTTTT. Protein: CASSPGQTNTGELFF.